Sequencing of this TCR beta chain was carried out in a study of blood T cell repertoires in COVID-19. On the study more broadly: From T cells, B-cell-depleted T cells, or PBMCs came the material, which was cDNA or gDNA.

Germline lookup yields CDR1 MNHEY and CDR2 SVGAGI. Trimming at V came to 10 bases and at J to 3 bases, leaving 2 bases not matched to a gene. There are 11 residues in the CDR3. Data came from immunoSEQ multiplex PCR; TCRdb stores just in-frame clones and leaves some out. The data contain around 300,000 clones, 80% to 90% of them seen just once; the ten biggest clones take up roughly 3.7%. This chain joins TRBV6-5 and TRBJ2-5; 7 bases line up with TRBD1. The sequence derives from a woman aged 40 to 49 with acute or convalescent COVID-19. The specimen sequenced was peripheral blood. The CDR3: CATGQKETQYF. In DNA form, the CDR3 reads TGTGCCACGGGACAGAAAGAGACCCAGTACTTC.